Below, 8 T cell receptor beta chains from the same sample are listed, as sequenced in a study of OX40 agonist ivuxolimab in advanced cancers. This table comes from immunoSEQ multiplex PCR, and its TCRdb copy is limited to in-frame clones, with some not included. The sample contains approximately 61,000 clones, around nine tenths of which appear only once. Source: CD4+ or CD8+ T cells sorted from blood, taken in a trial of the OX40 agonist ivuxolimab. Receptors were obtained from an adult with an advanced solid tumor such as melanoma, head and neck, liver or kidney cancer.

This clone was detected once. This sequence joins TRBV4-3 and TRBJ2-5; weak D call: TRBD1 (5 bases). Trimming took off 0 bases at V and 1 base at J, with 12 bases between the two ends. The germline gives CDR1 LGHNA, CDR2 YSLEER. CDR3 length: 16 residues. CDR3 loop: CASSQEWGSLQETQYF. For the CDR3, the DNA is TGCGCCAGCAGCCAAGAATGGGGCAGCCTCCAAGAGACCCAGTACTTC.

CDR3 residues: CASSARDGYNEQFF. The CDR3 bases are TGTGCCAGCAGCGCCCGGGACGGCTACAATGAGCAGTTCTTC. The chain uses TRBV11-2 and TRBJ2-1; D may correspond to TRBD1 or TRBD2 (5 bases each). Germline loops: CDR1 SGHAT, CDR2 FQNNGV. This CDR3 has 14 residues. Trimming stripped 5 bases from V and 3 bases from J, with 11 bases between.

This chain connects TRBV19 to TRBJ1-1; D gene unclear. Germline lookup yields CDR1 LNHDA and CDR2 SQIVND (reference sequence). The CDR3 contains 12 residues. V shed 5 bases and J shed 5 bases, with 9 bases lying between them. This CDR3 is CASSWFGTEAFF. The CDR3 DNA reads as TGTGCCAGTAGTTGGTTCGGGACTGAAGCTTTCTTT.

DNA for the CDR3: TGCGCCAGCAGCCAAGATATGTTGGGACAGGGCGTTAAGAACACCGGGGAGCTGTTTTTT. Translation gives CASSQDMLGQGVKNTGELFF. V usage is TRBV4-3 and J usage is TRBJ2-2, with 9 bases matching TRBD1. Germline V CDR1 and CDR2: LGHNA, YSLEER. J was trimmed by 1 base and V by 0 bases; bases with no gene match: 12. The CDR3 spans 20 residues.

The chain joins TRBV21-1 to TRBJ2-2; the table calls TRBD2, which could not be checked here. TRBV21-1 represents a pseudogene. The CDR3 is 19 amino acids. The CDR3 reads CASSLDPRLAGACTGELFF. DNA for the CDR3: TGTGCCAGCAGCTTAGACCCGAGACTAGCGGGAGCGTGCACCGGGGAGCTGTTTTTT.

The chain carries TRBV7-8 and TRBJ2-7; D may be TRBD1 (6 bases). Between the trimmed V and J ends, which lost 1 base and 5 bases, there was a span of 15 bases. The CDR3 is made up of 15 amino acids. The germline gives CDR1 SGHVS, CDR2 FQNEAQ. CDR3 amino acids: CASSLDSGTRNEQYF. For the CDR3, the DNA is TGTGCCAGCAGCTTAGATTCGGGGACAAGGAACGAGCAGTACTTC. The full variable domain, with the rest looked up from reference TRBV7-8 and TRBJ2-7, is GAGVSQSPRYKVAKRGQDVALRCDPISGHVSLFWYQQALGQGPEFLTYFQNEAQLDKSGLPSDRFFAERPEGSVSTLKIQRTQQEDSAVYLCASSLDSGTRNEQYFGPGTRLTVT.

The V call is TRBV19, the J call TRBJ2-7; D might be TRBD2 (5 bases). Germline lookup yields CDR1 LNHDA and CDR2 SQIVND (reference sequence). Trimming took 10 bases from V and 6 from J, leaving 16 bases between them. CDR3 length: 12 amino acids. CDR3 loop: CATARQEGEQYF. CDR3 sequence (DNA): TGTGCCACTGCAAGGCAAGAGGGCGAGCAGTACTTC.

V and J are TRBV9 and TRBJ2-1; D may be TRBD2 (6 bases). With 2 bases removed from V and 4 bases from J, the gap between germline ends came to 16 bases. Germline CDR1 SGDLS, CDR2 YYNGEE. CDR3 length equals 16 residues. In nucleotides, the CDR3 is TGTGCCAGCAGCGTCCGGGACTCCAACGCTTACAATGAGCAGTTCTTC. Translated, it gives CASSVRDSNAYNEQFF.